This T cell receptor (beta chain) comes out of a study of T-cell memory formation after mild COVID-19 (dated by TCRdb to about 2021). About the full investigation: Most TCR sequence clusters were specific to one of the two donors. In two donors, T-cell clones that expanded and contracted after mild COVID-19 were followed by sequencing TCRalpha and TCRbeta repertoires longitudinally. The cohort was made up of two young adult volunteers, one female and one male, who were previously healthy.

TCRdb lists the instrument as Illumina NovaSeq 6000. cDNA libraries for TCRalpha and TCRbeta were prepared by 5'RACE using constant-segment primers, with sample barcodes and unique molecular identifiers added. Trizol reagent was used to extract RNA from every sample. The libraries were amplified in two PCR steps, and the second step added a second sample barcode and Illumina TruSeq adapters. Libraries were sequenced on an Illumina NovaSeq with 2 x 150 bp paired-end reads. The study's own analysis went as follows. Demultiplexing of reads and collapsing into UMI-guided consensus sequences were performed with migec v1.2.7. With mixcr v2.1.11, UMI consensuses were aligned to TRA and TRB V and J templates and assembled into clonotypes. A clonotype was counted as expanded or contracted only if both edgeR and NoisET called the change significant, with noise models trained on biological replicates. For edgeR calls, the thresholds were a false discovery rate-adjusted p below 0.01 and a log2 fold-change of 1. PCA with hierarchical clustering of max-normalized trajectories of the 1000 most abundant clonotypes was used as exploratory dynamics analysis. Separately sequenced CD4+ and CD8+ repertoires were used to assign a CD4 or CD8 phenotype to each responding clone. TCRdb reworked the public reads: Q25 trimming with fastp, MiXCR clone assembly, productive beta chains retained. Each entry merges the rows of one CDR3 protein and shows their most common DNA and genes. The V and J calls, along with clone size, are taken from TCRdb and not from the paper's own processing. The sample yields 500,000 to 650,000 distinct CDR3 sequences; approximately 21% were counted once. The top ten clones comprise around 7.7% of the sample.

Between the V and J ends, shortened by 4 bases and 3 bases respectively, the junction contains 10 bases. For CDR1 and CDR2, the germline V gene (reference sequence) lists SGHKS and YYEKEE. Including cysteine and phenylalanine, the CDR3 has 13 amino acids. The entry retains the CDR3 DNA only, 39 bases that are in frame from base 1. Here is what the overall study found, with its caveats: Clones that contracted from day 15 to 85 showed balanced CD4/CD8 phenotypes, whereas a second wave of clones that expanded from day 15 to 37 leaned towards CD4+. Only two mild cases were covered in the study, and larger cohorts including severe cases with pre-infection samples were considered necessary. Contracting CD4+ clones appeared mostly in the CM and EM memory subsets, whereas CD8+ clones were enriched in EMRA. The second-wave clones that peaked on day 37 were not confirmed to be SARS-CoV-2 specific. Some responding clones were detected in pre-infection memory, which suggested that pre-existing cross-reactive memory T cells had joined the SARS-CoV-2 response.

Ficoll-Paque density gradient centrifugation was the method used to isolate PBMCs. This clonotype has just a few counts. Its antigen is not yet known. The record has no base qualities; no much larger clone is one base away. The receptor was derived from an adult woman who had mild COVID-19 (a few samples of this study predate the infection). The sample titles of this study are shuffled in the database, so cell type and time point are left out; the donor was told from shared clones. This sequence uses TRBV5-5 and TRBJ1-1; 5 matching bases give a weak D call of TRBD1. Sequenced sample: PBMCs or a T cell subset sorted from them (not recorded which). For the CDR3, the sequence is CASSTPGDTEAFF. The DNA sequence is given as TGTGCCAGCAGCACCCCGGGGGACACTGAAGCTTTCTTT. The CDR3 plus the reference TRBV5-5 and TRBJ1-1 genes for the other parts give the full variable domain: DAGVTQSPTHLIKTRGQQVTLRCSPISGHKSVSWYQQVLGQGPQFIFQYYEKEERGRGNFPDRFSARQFPNYSSELNVNALLLGDSALYLCASSTPGDTEAFFGQGTRLTVV.